Below, 14 T cell receptor beta chains from the same sample are listed, as sequenced in a study of blood T cell repertoires in COVID-19. The table came from immunoSEQ multiplex PCR; TCRdb's copy has only in-frame clones and leaves some out. Found here are roughly 380,000 clones, approximately 91% of them singletons; the top ten hold approximately 0.97%. Sequences were obtained from PBMCs or T cells enriched from blood (not recorded which). These receptor sequences come from a woman younger than 45 who had been exposed to COVID-19.

This clone has a single count. The V gene is TRBV21-1, the J gene TRBJ2-7; the D call in the table, TRBD1, was not verified against the DNA. TRBV21-1 is termed a pseudogene. This CDR3 spans 17 amino acids. CDR3 in amino acids: CASTESWPGQGIGEQYF. CDR3 nucleotide sequence: TGTGCCAGCACAGAGTCCTGGCCGGGACAGGGTATAGGCGAGCAGTACTTC.

To note about this clone: Other nucleotide sequences from this sample produce the same CDR3. The chain uses TRBV28 and TRBJ1-3; no definite D call. Germline V lookup: CDR1 MDHEN, CDR2 SYDVKM. V lost 6 bases and J lost 1, with 7 bases in between. The CDR3 runs 13 residues. CDR3 amino acids: CASRRSSGNTIYF. The CDR3 region has the DNA TGTGCCAGCAGGAGGTCGTCTGGAAACACCATATATTTT.

The chain employs TRBV18 and TRBJ2-3; 10 positions match TRBD2. V was pared by 3 bases and J by 3 bases, with 6 bases of the junction left unmatched. This CDR3 comprises 16 residues. Germline CDR1 and CDR2: KGHSH and LQKENI. The CDR3 loop reads CASSPPGLATTDTQYF. DNA for the CDR3: TGTGCCAGCTCACCCCCGGGACTAGCGACTACAGATACGCAGTATTTT.

The V gene is TRBV27, the J gene TRBJ2-1; TRBD2 is a possible D gene (6 bases). The germline V and J ends were trimmed by 0 bases and 8 bases, with 14 bases remaining between them. Germline V gene lookup returns CDR1 MNHEY and CDR2 SMNVEV (reference sequence). The CDR3 sequence is 15 residues long. In nucleotides, the CDR3 is TGTGCCAGCAGTTTATCCGGGACTGGGTGGGATGAGCAGTTCTTC. The encoded protein is CASSLSGTGWDEQFF.

This sequence joins TRBV19 and TRBJ2-3, with 13 bases identical to TRBD2. After removal of 5 bases from V and 1 base from J, the junction contained 6 bases not matched to a gene. Germline values: CDR1 LNHDA, CDR2 SQIVND (reference sequence). The CDR3 sequence is 17 residues long. The CDR3 region has the DNA TGTGCCAGTAGTCTCCGGACTAGCGGGGGCCGCACAGATACGCAGTATTTT. This gives the protein CASSLRTSGGRTDTQYF.

This clone was seen only once. At one boundary the junction diverges from the germline segment, which might be a read error. The chain uses TRBV7-7 and TRBJ1-4, with D maybe TRBD1 (6 bases). The CDR3 extends over 15 amino acids. Germline values: CDR1 SSHAT, CDR2 FNYEAQ (reference sequence). CDR3 loop: CASSLSRGPGEKLFF. The CDR3, as DNA: TGTGCTAGCAGCTTAAGCAGGGGCCCAGGGGAAAAACTGTTTTTT.

V and J are TRBV7-8 and TRBJ2-7, with D maybe TRBD1 (6 bases). The germline V gene encodes CDR1 SGHVS and CDR2 FQNEAQ. The ends were cut back, 5 bases at V and 0 bases at J, with 17 bases in the middle. The CDR3 spans 16 residues. CDR3 sequence: CASSPAAGVGSYEQYF. CDR3 bases: TGTGCCAGCAGCCCTGCTGCAGGGGTTGGCTCCTACGAGCAGTACTTC.

V and J are TRBV5-1 and TRBJ2-1; D is undetermined. This CDR3 contains 14 residues. Germline V gene data show CDR1 as SGHRS and CDR2 as YFSETQ. Trimming took 0 bases from V and 3 from J, leaving 7 bases between them. The CDR3 spells CASSLGQYYNEQFF. CDR3 bases: TGCGCCAGCAGCTTGGGTCAGTACTACAATGAGCAGTTCTTC.

The genes are TRBV5-5 and TRBJ2-7; perhaps TRBD1 as D (6 bases). Per germline, CDR1 SGHKS and CDR2 YYEKEE (reference sequence). Trimming took off 7 bases at V and 0 bases at J, with 14 bases between the two ends. The CDR3 length is 14 residues. The CDR3 region is CASLRQVDSYEQYF. Here the CDR3 DNA reads TGTGCCAGCCTCCGACAGGTGGACTCCTACGAGCAGTACTTC.

This chain joins TRBV6-2 or TRBV6-3 and TRBJ2-2; D might be TRBD1 (5 bases). Germline-derived CDR1 and CDR2 are MNHEY and SVGEGT. The V gene lost 6 bases and the J gene lost 6 bases, with 8 bases spanning the gap. The CDR3 runs 12 residues. DNA for the CDR3: TGTGCCAGCAGCCAAGGGGCCGGGGAGCTGTTTTTT. This sequence encodes CASSQGAGELFF.

The genes are TRBV25-1 and TRBJ1-1, with TRBD1 matching 9 bases. This CDR3 spans 12 amino acids. Unmatched junction bases numbered 3, after V lost 5 bases and J lost 8 bases. Germline CDR1 MGHDK, CDR2 SYGVNS. This CDR3 is CASSPGTGEAFF. The CDR3 nucleotides read TGTGCCAGCAGTCCCGGGACAGGGGAAGCTTTCTTT.

The chain links TRBV20-1 to TRBJ1-6; no clear D. The CDR3 loop spans 15 amino acids. V was clipped by 3 bases and J by 2 bases, with 11 bases between them. Germline V gene data show CDR1 as DFQATT and CDR2 as SNEGSKA (reference sequence). CDR3 sequence (DNA): TGCAGTGCTAGTGCGGCGGCCACCTATAATTCACCCCTCCACTTT. Amino acid sequence: CSASAAATYNSPLHF.

The chain recombines TRBV5-6 with TRBJ2-1; TRBD2 might be the D (6 bases). Germline V gene lookup returns CDR1 SGHDT and CDR2 YYEEEE. Trimming removed 0 bases from V and 5 bases from J, with 21 bases in between. This CDR3 has 18 amino acids. In nucleotides, the CDR3 is TGTGCCAGCAGCTTGGGCCCTTTAGGGACGGCGGGGCACAATGAGCAGTTCTTC. Its translation: CASSLGPLGTAGHNEQFF.

This chain links TRBV7-3 with TRBJ2-1; D is undetermined. Germline V CDR1 and CDR2: SGHTA, FQGTGA. Trimming stripped 1 base from V and 8 bases from J, with 6 bases between. The CDR3 contains 12 residues. The DNA of the CDR3 is TGTGCCAGCAGCTTAAGAACGGATGAGCAGTTCTTC. Translation: CASSLRTDEQFF.